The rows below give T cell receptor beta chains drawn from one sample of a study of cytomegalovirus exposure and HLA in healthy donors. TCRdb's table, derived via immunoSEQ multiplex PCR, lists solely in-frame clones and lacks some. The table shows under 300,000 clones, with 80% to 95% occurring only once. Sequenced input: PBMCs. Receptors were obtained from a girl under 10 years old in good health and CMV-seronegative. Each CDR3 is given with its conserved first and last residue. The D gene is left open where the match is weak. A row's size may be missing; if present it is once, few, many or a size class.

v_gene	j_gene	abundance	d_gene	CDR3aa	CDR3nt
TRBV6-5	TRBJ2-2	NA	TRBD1	CASRPGQGPGELFF	TGTGCCAGCAGGCCGGGACAGGGTCCCGGGGAGCTGTTTTTT
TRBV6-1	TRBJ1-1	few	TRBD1	CASSGARTGDTEAFF	TGTGCCAGCAGTGGGGCTCGGACAGGGGACACTGAAGCTTTCTTT
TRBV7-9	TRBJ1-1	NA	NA	CSSSAQREDPEAFF	TGTTCCAGCAGCGCCCAACGGGAGGACCCTGAAGCTTTCTTT
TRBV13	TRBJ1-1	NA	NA	CASSLWGRSTEAFF	TGTGCCAGCAGCCTGTGGGGGAGGTCCACTGAAGCTTTCTTT
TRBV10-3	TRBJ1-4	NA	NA	CATRASGEGEKLFF	TGTGCCACAAGGGCGTCCGGGGAGGGAGAAAAACTGTTTTTT
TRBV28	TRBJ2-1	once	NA	CASSLTAVHEQFF	TGTGCCAGCAGTTTAACGGCGGTCCATGAGCAGTTCTTC
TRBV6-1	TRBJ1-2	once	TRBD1	CASSNHRGLGYGYTF	TGTGCCAGCAGTAATCACAGGGGGCTCGGCTATGGCTACACCTTC
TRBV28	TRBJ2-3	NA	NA	CASTGDRDYWRGATDTQYF	TGTGCCAGCACTGGGGACAGGGACTATTGGCGGGGGGCGACAGATACGCAGTATTTT
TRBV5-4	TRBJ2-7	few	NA	CASSLATRRPNNGYEQYF	TGTGCCAGCAGCTTGGCAACTAGGAGACCAAACAACGGATACGAGCAGTACTTC
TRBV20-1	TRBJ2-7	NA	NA	CSAPLGYEQYF	TGCAGTGCGCCACTAGGGTACGAGCAGTACTTC
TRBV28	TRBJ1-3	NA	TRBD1	CASSETGDSGNTIYF	TGTGCCAGCAGTGAGACAGGGGACTCTGGAAACACCATATATTTT
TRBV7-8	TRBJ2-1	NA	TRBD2	CASSFSRGENEQFF	TGTGCCAGCAGCTTCAGCCGGGGGGAGAATGAGCAGTTCTTC
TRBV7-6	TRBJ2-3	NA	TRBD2	CASSGLAGALQGTQYF	TGTGCCAGCAGCGGACTAGCGGGAGCCCTCCAGGGTACGCAGTATTTT
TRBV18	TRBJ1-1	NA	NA	CASSPQGYEAFF	TGTGCCAGCTCACCCCAGGGGTATGAAGCTTTCTTT
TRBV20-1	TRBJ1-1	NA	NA	CSASYEAFF	TGCAGTGCTAGTTATGAAGCTTTCTTT
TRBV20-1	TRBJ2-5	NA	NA	CSTGRETQYF	TGCAGCACGGGGAGAGAGACCCAGTACTTC
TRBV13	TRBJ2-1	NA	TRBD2	CASSFWTSGVYNEQFF	TGTGCCAGCAGCTTTTGGACTAGCGGAGTTTACAATGAGCAGTTCTTC
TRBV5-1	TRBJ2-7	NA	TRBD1	CASSPGTGKGSYEQYF	TGCGCCAGCAGCCCCGGGACAGGTAAGGGAAGCTACGAGCAGTACTTC
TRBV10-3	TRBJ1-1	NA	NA	CAISARTDMNTEAFF	TGTGCCATCAGTGCTCGGACAGATATGAACACTGAAGCTTTCTTT
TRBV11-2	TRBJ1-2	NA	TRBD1	CASSTRQGREHYGYTF	TGTGCCAGCAGCACAAGACAGGGCAGGGAACACTATGGCTACACCTTC
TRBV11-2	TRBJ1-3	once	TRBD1	CASSQDRGLTIYF	TGTGCCAGCAGCCAGGACAGGGGGCTCACCATATATTTT
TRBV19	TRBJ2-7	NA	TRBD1	CASSSGQGPYEQYF	TGTGCCAGTAGTTCCGGACAGGGGCCCTACGAGCAGTACTTC
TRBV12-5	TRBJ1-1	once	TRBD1	CASALYDRGGPEAFF	TGTGCTAGTGCCCTTTATGACAGGGGAGGGCCTGAAGCTTTCTTT
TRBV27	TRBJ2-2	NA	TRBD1	CASSSRQGTGELFF	TGTGCCAGCAGTTCCCGACAGGGGACCGGGGAGCTGTTTTTT
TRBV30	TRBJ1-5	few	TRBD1	CAWEPGTAGNQPQHF	TGTGCCTGGGAACCCGGGACAGCGGGCAATCAGCCCCAGCATTTT
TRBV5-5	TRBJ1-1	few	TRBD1	CASSWTGGNTEAFF	TGTGCCAGCAGCTGGACAGGGGGCAACACTGAAGCTTTCTTT
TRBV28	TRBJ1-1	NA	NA	CASSLGQNTEAFF	TGTGCCAGCAGTTTAGGACAGAACACTGAAGCTTTCTTT
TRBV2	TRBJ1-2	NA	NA	CASSEAGLSNYGYTF	TGTGCCAGCAGTGAAGCGGGCCTCAGTAACTATGGCTACACCTTC
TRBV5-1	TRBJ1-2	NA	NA	CASSLATGVDAYGYTF	TGCGCCAGCAGCTTGGCCACGGGGGTGGATGCCTATGGCTACACCTTC
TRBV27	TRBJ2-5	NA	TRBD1	CASSPTDRSKGMETQYF	TGTGCCAGCAGTCCTACGGACAGGTCAAAGGGAATGGAGACCCAGTACTTC
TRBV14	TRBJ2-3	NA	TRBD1	CASSPDRRNASTDTQYF	TGTGCCAGCAGCCCGGACAGGCGAAACGCTAGCACAGATACGCAGTATTTT
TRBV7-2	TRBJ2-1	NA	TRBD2	CASSSGLAGGLFDEQFF	TGTGCCAGCAGCTCGGGACTAGCGGGGGGCCTGTTCGATGAGCAGTTCTTC
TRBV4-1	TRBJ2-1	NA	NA	CASSQDGTPYNEQFF	TGCGCCAGCAGCCAAGACGGGACACCCTACAATGAGCAGTTCTTC
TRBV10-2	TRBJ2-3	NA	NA	CATLPGDADTQYF	TGCGCCACCCTCCCGGGGGATGCAGATACGCAGTATTTT
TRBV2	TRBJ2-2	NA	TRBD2	CASSSPSGGYPRGTGELFF	TGTGCCAGCAGCTCCCCTAGCGGGGGGTACCCAAGGGGCACCGGGGAGCTGTTTTTT
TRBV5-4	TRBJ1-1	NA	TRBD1	CASSLGQGQMNTEAFF	TGTGCCAGCAGCTTGGGACAGGGGCAAATGAACACTGAAGCTTTCTTT
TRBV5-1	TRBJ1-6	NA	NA	CASSPGRSSYNSPLHF	TGCGCCAGCAGCCCCGGTCGAAGCTCCTATAATTCACCCCTCCACTTT
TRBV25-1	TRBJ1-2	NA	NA	CASSLNYGYTF	TGTGCCAGCAGCTTGAACTATGGCTACACCTTC
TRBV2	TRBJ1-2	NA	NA	CASRGEDAGGYTF	TGTGCCAGCAGGGGGGAGGACGCGGGTGGCTACACCTTC
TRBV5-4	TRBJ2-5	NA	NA	CASSLESGRTQETQYF	TGTGCCAGCAGCTTGGAATCGGGGAGGACCCAAGAGACCCAGTACTTC
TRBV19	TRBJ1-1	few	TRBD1	CASSRTGLNTEAFF	TGTGCCAGTAGTAGGACAGGATTGAACACTGAAGCTTTCTTT
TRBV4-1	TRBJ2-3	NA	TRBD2	CASSQVRRGGTDTQYF	TGCGCCAGCAGCCAAGTTAGGCGGGGGGGCACAGATACGCAGTATTTT
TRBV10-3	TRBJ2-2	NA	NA	CAISEEEANTGELFF	TGTGCCATCAGTGAGGAGGAGGCGAACACCGGGGAGCTGTTTTTT
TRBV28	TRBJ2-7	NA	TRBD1	CASSRLGQLSYEQYF	TGTGCCAGCAGCCGCCTGGGACAGTTATCCTACGAGCAGTACTTC
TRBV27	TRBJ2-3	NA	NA	CASSLRSSNTDTQYF	TGTGCCAGCAGTCTACGCAGTAGCAACACAGATACGCAGTATTTT
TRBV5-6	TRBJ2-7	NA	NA	CASSLVDTYEQYF	TGTGCCAGCAGCTTGGTAGATACCTACGAGCAGTACTTC
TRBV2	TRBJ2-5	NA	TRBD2	CASSRGGGETQYF	TGTGCCAGCAGTCGGGGGGGCGGGGAGACCCAGTACTTC